The 20 T cell receptor beta chains below were found in one sample sequenced in a study of cytomegalovirus exposure and HLA in healthy donors. PCR employed 60 Vbeta and 13 Jbeta primers. Produced via immunoSEQ multiplex PCR; TCRdb's table is partial and in-frame only. Of around 130,000 clones listed, about 70% are singletons. Sequenced: PBMCs. Every receptor here comes from a woman aged 40-49 years in good health and CMV-seropositive.

The chain combines TRBV19 with TRBJ2-6, with 12 bases matching TRBD2. The V and J ends lost 5 bases and 0 bases, in that order; junction bases with no gene match: 23. The CDR3 loop spans 24 amino acids. Germline CDR1 and CDR2: LNHDA and SQIVND (reference sequence). CDR3 in amino acids: CASSGPSRRLAGAPRASGANVLTF. The CDR3, as DNA: TGTGCCAGTAGTGGACCCTCTCGGAGACTAGCGGGAGCGCCTAGGGCCTCTGGGGCCAACGTCCTGACTTTC.

V usage is TRBV29-1 and J usage is TRBJ2-7; TRBD1 agrees at 8 bases. CDR3 length: 11 residues. Germline V lookup: CDR1 SQVTM, CDR2 ANQGSEA. After removal of 6 bases from V and 3 bases from J, the junction contained 1 base not matched to a gene. CDR3 coding DNA: TGCAGCGTGGGGACAGGCTACGAGCAGTACTTC. It specifies CSVGTGYEQYF.

The rearrangement uses TRBV5-1 and TRBJ1-2; unclear D gene. Germline V gene data show CDR1 as SGHRS and CDR2 as YFSETQ. The V gene lost 4 bases and the J gene lost 3 bases, with 10 bases spanning the gap. The CDR3 runs to 13 residues. CDR3 protein: CASSEVLDYGYTF. The CDR3 DNA is TGCGCCAGCAGCGAGGTTTTGGACTATGGCTACACCTTC.

J is TRBJ2-7 and V is TRBV2, with D maybe TRBD1 (5 bases). Germline V gene data show CDR1 as SNHLY and CDR2 as FYNNEI. Trimming removed 7 bases at V and 4 bases at J, with 17 bases between. The CDR3 covers 14 residues. CDR3 region: CASTEGPGPYEQYF. The CDR3 nucleotides are TGTGCCAGCACCGAAGGTCCAGGGCCATACGAGCAGTACTTC.

The chain couples TRBV2 to TRBJ2-5; D unclear. The CDR3 covers 12 residues. Between the trimmed V and J ends, which lost 5 bases and 5 bases, there was a span of 9 bases. Germline-derived CDR1 and CDR2 are SNHLY and FYNNEI. The CDR3 is CASSPKRETQYF. The CDR3 nucleotides are TGTGCCAGCAGTCCCAAGAGGGAGACCCAGTACTTC.

In this sample, this clone turned up once. V is TRBV5-1 and J is TRBJ1-1; D is possibly TRBD1 (5 bases). CDR3 length: 16 amino acids. V was pared by 0 bases and J by 1 base, with 13 bases between. Germline loops: CDR1 SGHRS, CDR2 YFSETQ. The CDR3 loop reads CASSLAGSGQNTEAFF. The CDR3 nucleotides are TGCGCCAGCAGCTTGGCCGGGTCAGGGCAGAACACTGAAGCTTTCTTT.

V gene TRBV15 combines with J gene TRBJ2-2, with 7 bases fitting TRBD2. This CDR3 is built from 16 residues. The trim removed 2 bases at V and 2 bases at J, leaving 5 bases unmatched. CDR1 and CDR2 from the germline V gene are LNHNV and YYDKDF (reference sequence). The CDR3 loop is CATSRHRGVNTGELFF. Written as DNA, the CDR3 is TGTGCCACCAGCAGACACCGGGGGGTCAACACCGGGGAGCTGTTTTTT.

The chain links TRBV4-2 to TRBJ1-5; 9 nucleotides line up with TRBD1. V gave up 1 base and J gave up 4 bases; unmatched junction bases: 8. The CDR3 spans 17 residues. The germline gives CDR1 LGHNA, CDR2 YNFKEQ. This CDR3 reads CASSQGGTGKGNQPQHF. In DNA, the CDR3 is TGTGCCAGCAGCCAAGGGGGGACAGGGAAGGGGAATCAGCCCCAGCATTTT.

The chain has TRBV28 and TRBJ2-7; 8 positions match TRBD1. Germline V gives CDR1 MDHEN, CDR2 SYDVKM. This CDR3 has 15 amino acids. V lost 6 bases, J lost 2 bases, and 9 bases stayed unmatched. Here the CDR3 reads CASSSTGEMPYEQYF. DNA of the CDR3: TGTGCCAGCAGCTCGACAGGGGAAATGCCCTACGAGCAGTACTTC.

The V gene is TRBV6-6, the J gene TRBJ2-5; 9 positions match TRBD2. The V and J ends lost 7 bases and 4 bases, in that order; junction bases with no gene match: 13. The CDR3 consists of 16 residues. CDR1 and CDR2 from the germline V gene are MNHNY and SVGAGI (reference sequence). CDR3 DNA sequence: TGTGCCAGCAAACCGGTGGCGGGGGGGCCGGGAGAGACCCAGTACTTC. This gives the protein CASKPVAGGPGETQYF.

The table lists this clone with a few counts. This rearrangement joins TRBV15 to TRBJ2-5; 10 bases fit TRBD2. The CDR3 length is 16 residues. CDR1 is LNHNV, CDR2 YYDKDF, per germline (reference sequence). V was clipped by 0 bases and J by 4 bases; unmatched bases: 5. The CDR3, as DNA: TGTGCCACCAGCAGAGATCCTAGCGGGAGAGCAGAGACCCAGTACTTC. Residues: CATSRDPSGRAETQYF.

The chain combines TRBV7-6 with TRBJ2-7, with 8 bases matching TRBD2. Per germline, CDR1 SGHVS and CDR2 FNYEAQ. The CDR3 totals 14 residues. Germline trimming cut 5 bases from V and 5 bases from J; bases unmatched to any gene: 8. CDR3 amino acids: CASSLTGGHDEQYF. In DNA, the CDR3 is TGTGCCAGCAGCCTCACGGGGGGGCACGACGAGCAGTACTTC.

This chain joins TRBV18 and TRBJ2-2, with 8 positions matching TRBD1. Germline V gives CDR1 KGHSH, CDR2 LQKENI. The CDR3 consists of 19 residues. The J segment lost 4 bases and the V segment lost 3 bases, leaving 16 bases of the junction unmatched. The CDR3 loop reads CASSPRQGYAPRGTGELFF. CDR3 DNA sequence: TGTGCCAGCTCACCGCGACAGGGGTACGCCCCGCGAGGCACCGGGGAGCTGTTTTTT.

This clone came up a few times. This likely stems from a read error, as it lies one base from a far larger clone. The rearrangement links TRBV4-3 to TRBJ1-6; D call uncertain. With 5 bases removed from V and 7 bases from J, the gap between germline ends came to 15 bases. Germline CDR1 and CDR2: LGHNA and YSLEER. CDR3 length: 15 amino acids. The CDR3 coding sequence is TGCGCCAGCAGCTTGAACGGGAACCCCAATTCACCCCTCCACTTT. Amino acid sequence: CASSLNGNPNSPLHF.

V usage is TRBV7-3 and J usage is TRBJ2-2; possible D gene TRBD1, 6 bases. Germline CDR1 SGHTA, CDR2 FQGTGA. CDR3 length equals 16 residues. Trimming stripped 5 bases from V and 5 bases from J, with 18 bases between. The CDR3 DNA reads TGTGCCAGCAGCCCCAGGACAGCCCGTAGAACCGGGGAGCTGTTTTTT. Protein sequence: CASSPRTARRTGELFF.

Notes on this clone: The germline gene is not matched at one end of the junction; a read error may be the cause. J is TRBJ2-2 and V is TRBV7-2; D is perhaps TRBD2 (5 bases). Germline values: CDR1 SGHTA, CDR2 FQGNSA. CDR3 length equals 14 residues. The CDR3: CASSLVLYTGEPFF. CDR3 nucleotide sequence: TGTGCCAGCAGCTTAGTCCTTTACACCGGGGAGCCGTTTTTT.

The count of this clone is one. The chain combines TRBV9 with TRBJ1-3; D may be TRBD1 (6 bases). V lost 3 bases and J lost 4, with 11 bases in between. The germline gives CDR1 SGDLS, CDR2 YYNGEE. The CDR3 extends over 14 amino acids. CDR3: CASSEGGHGNTIYF. Here the CDR3 DNA reads TGTGCCAGCAGCGAGGGGGGGCACGGAAACACCATATATTTT.

The CDR3 sequence is CASSELRQFNQPQHF. In DNA form, the CDR3 reads TGTGCCAGCAGTGAACTCCGCCAGTTTAATCAGCCCCAGCATTTT. This chain uses TRBV6-1 with TRBJ1-5; D uncertain. The germline gives CDR1 MNHNS, CDR2 SASEGT. Between the trimmed V and J ends, which lost 2 bases and 4 bases, there was a span of 12 bases. The CDR3 consists of 15 residues.

The rearrangement joins TRBV30 to TRBJ1-2; 7 bases match TRBD1. V lost 3 bases, J lost 3 bases, and 4 bases stayed unmatched. The CDR3 sequence is 13 residues long. Germline V gives CDR1 GTSNPN, CDR2 SVGIG (reference sequence). The CDR3 reads CAWREGGYYGYTF. The CDR3 coding sequence is TGTGCCTGGAGAGAAGGGGGCTACTATGGCTACACCTTC. The full variable domain, rest sourced from reference TRBV30 and TRBJ1-2, is SQTIHQWPATLVQPVGSPLSLECTVEGTSNPNLYWYRQAAGRGLQLLFYSVGIGQISSEVPQNLSASRPQDRQFILSSKKLLLSDSGFYLCAWREGGYYGYTFGSGTRLTVV.

The J gene is TRBJ2-2, the V gene TRBV28; D unresolved. Trimming stripped 9 bases from V and 2 bases from J, with 7 bases between. Germline CDR1 reads MDHEN; CDR2 reads SYDVKM. There are 12 residues in the CDR3. In DNA, the CDR3 is TGTGCCAGTCAGGTTAACACCGGGGAGCTGTTTTTT. Translating gives CASQVNTGELFF.